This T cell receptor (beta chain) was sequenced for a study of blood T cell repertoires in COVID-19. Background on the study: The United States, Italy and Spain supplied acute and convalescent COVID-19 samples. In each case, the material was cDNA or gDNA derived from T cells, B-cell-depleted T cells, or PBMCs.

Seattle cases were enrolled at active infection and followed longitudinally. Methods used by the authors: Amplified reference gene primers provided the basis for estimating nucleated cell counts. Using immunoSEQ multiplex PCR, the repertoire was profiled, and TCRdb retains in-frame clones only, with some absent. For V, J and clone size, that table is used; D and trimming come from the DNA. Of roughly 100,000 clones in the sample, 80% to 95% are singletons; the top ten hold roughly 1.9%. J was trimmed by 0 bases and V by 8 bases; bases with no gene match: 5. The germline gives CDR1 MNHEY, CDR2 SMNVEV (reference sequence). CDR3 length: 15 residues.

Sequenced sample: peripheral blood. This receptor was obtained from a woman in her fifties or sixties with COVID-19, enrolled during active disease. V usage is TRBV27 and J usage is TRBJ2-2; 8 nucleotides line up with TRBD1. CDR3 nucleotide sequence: TGTGCCAGCGGCTCGGACAGGGCGAACACCGGGGAGCTGTTTTTT. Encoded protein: CASGSDRANTGELFF.